This TCR beta chain was recovered during a study of synovial regulatory T cells in juvenile arthritis (dated by TCRdb to about 2015). Regarding the research as a whole: Among sequenced patients, three were therapy-naive, one received methotrexate plus infliximab, 6 or 7 received methotrexate, and one had no treatment information. Using matched patient samples, the researchers compared TCRbeta CDR3 repertoires across three groups: blood iaTreg cells, other blood Treg cells and synovial fluid Treg cells. TCR repertoire comparisons included Treg and Teff subsets from under 14 JIA patients with active disease. Although effector T cell subsets in the cohort were also sequenced for comparisons, the Treg dataset on its own covers only blood and synovial fluid Treg cells.

As for this clone: What this receptor recognizes is not known.

The donors for the TCR repertoire analysis were approximately eleven juvenile idiopathic arthritis patients with active disease who had not reached inactive disease, of whom 3 were polyarticular and 8 were oligoarticular. The median age of the TCR-sequenced patients was roughly 12 years (range roughly 2.2-25), and their median disease duration was about 7 years (range 0.2-19.1). The samples used for TCR repertoire analysis were collected at two centres in Italy. Peripheral blood mononuclear cells were separated using a Histopaque-1077 density gradient and frozen in approximately 90% FCS with roughly 10% DMSO. The library relied on the immunoSEQ multiplex PCR assay. TCRbeta CDR3 sequencing was carried out by Adaptive Biotechnologies. The published analysis was carried out like this. Repertoire similarity was assessed with the Chao-modified Jaccard index and with the median clonotype overlap from 200 random subsamples of equal sample size. Similarity analyses were performed using either productive nucleotide sequences or in silico-translated amino acid sequences. To compare repertoires, the researchers applied hierarchical clustering with single linkage as well as t-SNE, based on Chao-modified Jaccard distances. Repertoire diversity was measured with the Renyi index after sample size normalisation across a range of alpha values. What TCRdb holds here is the immuneACCESS table cut down to in-frame rearrangements. Part of the clones is not present; checked against another copy, under half of the missing clones reflect an unresolved V gene, and the others are unexplained. The D gene and trimming were derived from the DNA, and the V and J assignments and clone size from that table. The sample table gives approximately 9,300 clones. The ten top clones hold roughly 0.7% of the sample.

What the work shows at the level of the full study, not this receptor alone: iaTreg TCR repertoires were found to be largely private across patients and to partially overlap with synovial Teff and blood CPL repertoires. Synovial Treg cells shared more CDR3 sequences with iaTreg cells than with other blood Treg cells; Chao-Jaccard similarity confirmed closer relation. Compared with other blood Treg cells, blood iaTreg cells had lower TCR diversity, a finding consistent with antigen-driven expansion.

The germline V gene specifies SGDLS as CDR1 and YYNGEE as CDR2. The CDR3 starts with the cysteine, ends with the phenylalanine, and has 11 residues. The DNA sequence is not available. The rearranged chain carries TRBV9 and TRBJ1-2. The origin of this receptor is a donor aged 2-30 years with juvenile idiopathic arthritis. Sequenced input: Treg cells from blood. According to the study, the label for this sample's cell subset or site signals: remaining (HLA-DR-negative) circulating blood Treg cells. The CDR3 corresponds to CASSTNYGYTF.